The 8 T cell receptor beta chains in this list originate from one sample, sequenced in a study of cytomegalovirus exposure and HLA in healthy donors. 60 Vbeta and 13 Jbeta primers were used in PCR. The protocol was immunoSEQ multiplex PCR, while the TCRdb copy is restricted to in-frame clones and leaves out a portion. The table has 150,000 to 200,000 clones, 75% to 80% seen once. The specimen sequenced was PBMCs. These receptors were obtained from a man aged 45-65 years in good health and CMV-seropositive.

The chain has TRBV6-1 and TRBJ2-7, with a possible D match to TRBD2 (7 bases). Trimming stripped 4 bases from V and 1 base from J, with 17 bases between. This CDR3 region has 16 residues. CDR1 and CDR2 from the germline V gene are MNHNS and SASEGT. CDR3 coding DNA: TGTGCCAGCAGTGGTTTATGGGGGGGCGAATCCTACGAGCAGTACTTC. Amino acid sequence: CASSGLWGGESYEQYF.

The chain carries TRBV28 and TRBJ1-3, with a weak D call TRBD1 (6 bases). V was shortened by 2 bases and J by 8 bases, with 10 bases between the two germline ends. The CDR3 spans 13 residues. CDR1 is MDHEN, CDR2 SYDVKM, per germline. This chain's CDR3 is CASSLQGSYTIYF. For the CDR3, the DNA is TGTGCCAGCAGTTTACAGGGGTCGTACACCATATATTTT.

The chain employs TRBV28 and TRBJ2-1, with D perhaps TRBD1 (6 bases). Germline V lookup: CDR1 MDHEN, CDR2 SYDVKM. V gave up 7 bases and J gave up 7 bases, with 11 bases separating them. The CDR3 contains 12 residues. DNA for the CDR3: TGTGCCAGCACACAGGGCGCGAATGAGCAGTTCTTC. Translation gives CASTQGANEQFF.

The V call is TRBV18, the J call TRBJ1-4, with 7 bases aligning to TRBD1. This CDR3 is built from 13 residues. The trim removed 3 bases at V and 7 bases at J, leaving 2 bases unmatched. The V gene's germline CDR1 is KGHSH and CDR2 LQKENI. The CDR3 sequence: CASSPGQVEKLFF. Written as DNA, the CDR3 is TGTGCCAGCTCACCTGGACAGGTTGAAAAACTGTTTTTT.

The chain links TRBV4-1 to TRBJ2-3; 11 nucleotides align to TRBD2. V lost 0 bases, J lost 7 bases, and 9 bases stayed unmatched. This CDR3 has 17 amino acids. Per the germline V gene, CDR1 is MGHRA and CDR2 is YSYEKL. CDR3 nucleotide sequence: TGCGCCAGCAGCCAAGATCGCTCTAGCGGGGGGATGAATACGCAGTATTTT. This translates into CASSQDRSSGGMNTQYF.

The rearrangement links TRBV2 to TRBJ1-5; D might be TRBD1 (6 bases). CDR3 length equals 15 residues. Trimming cost V 5 bases and J 4 bases, with 15 bases left between them. The germline V gene has CDR1 SNHLY and CDR2 FYNNEI. The CDR3, as DNA: TGTGCCAGCAGTCCTAGGGGGTCGGGGAATCAGCCCCAGCATTTT. Its protein is CASSPRGSGNQPQHF.

V is TRBV6-5 and J is TRBJ2-2, with a weak D call TRBD2 (5 bases). V was clipped by 2 bases and J by 5 bases, with 6 bases between them. Germline V gene data show CDR1 as MNHEY and CDR2 as SVGAGI. The CDR3 has 13 amino acids. DNA of the CDR3: TGTGCCAGCAGTTACCGGGGAACCGGGGAGCTGTTTTTT. It codes for CASSYRGTGELFF.

The chain links TRBV2 to TRBJ2-3; TRBD1 matches at 8 bases. Germline assignment: CDR1 SNHLY and CDR2 FYNNEI. The CDR3 loop spans 18 amino acids. V lost 0 bases, J lost 2 bases, and 10 bases stayed unmatched. In nucleotides, the CDR3 is TGTGCCAGCAGTGAAGCGCTTGGGACAGGTTTTTCCACAGATACGCAGTATTTT. This gives the protein CASSEALGTGFSTDTQYF.